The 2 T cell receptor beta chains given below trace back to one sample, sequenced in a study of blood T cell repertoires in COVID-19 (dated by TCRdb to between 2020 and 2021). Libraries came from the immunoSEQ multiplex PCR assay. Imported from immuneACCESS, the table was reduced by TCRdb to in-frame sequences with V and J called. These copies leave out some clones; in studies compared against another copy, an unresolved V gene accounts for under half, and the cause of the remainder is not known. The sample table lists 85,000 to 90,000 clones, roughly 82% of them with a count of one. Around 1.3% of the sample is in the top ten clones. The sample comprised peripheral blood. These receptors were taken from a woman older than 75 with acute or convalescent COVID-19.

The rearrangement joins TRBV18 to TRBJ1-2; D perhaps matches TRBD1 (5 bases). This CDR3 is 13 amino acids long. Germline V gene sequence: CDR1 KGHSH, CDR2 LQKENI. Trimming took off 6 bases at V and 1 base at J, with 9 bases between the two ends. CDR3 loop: CASSRQINYGYTF. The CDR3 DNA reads TGTGCCAGCTCCCGACAGATTAACTATGGCTACACCTTC. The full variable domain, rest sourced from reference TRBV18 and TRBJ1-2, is NAGVMQNPRHLVRRRGQEARLRCSPMKGHSHVYWYRQLPEEGLKFMVYLQKENIIDESGMPKERFSAEFPKEGPSILRIQQVVRGDSAAYFCASSRQINYGYTFGSGTRLTVV.

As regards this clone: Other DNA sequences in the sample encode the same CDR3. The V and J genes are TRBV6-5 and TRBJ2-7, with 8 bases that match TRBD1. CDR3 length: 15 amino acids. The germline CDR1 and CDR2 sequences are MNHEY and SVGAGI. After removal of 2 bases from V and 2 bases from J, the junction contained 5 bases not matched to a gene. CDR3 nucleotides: TGTGCCAGCAGTTACCGTGACAGGGGCCCCTACGAGCAGTACTTC. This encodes CASSYRDRGPYEQYF.